The 28 T cell receptor beta chains listed next were all sequenced from one sample in a study of T cells in Graves' hyperthyroidism and ophthalmopathy. Researchers took RNA transcripts and amplified the TCR beta CDR3 regions from them. An initial round of RT-PCR targeting the TCR CDR3 relied on the HTBI primer set. TCRdb passed the multiplex PCR reads through MiXCR, listing each CDR3 protein once. Of about 410,000 distinct CDR3 sequences listed, approximately 15% are singletons. Sample: blood. These receptors all stem from a woman in her 30s with Graves' ophthalmopathy.

Many counts were recorded for this clonotype. For the CDR3, the DNA is TGCAGTGCTAGAGATGGGACAGCCTATGGCTACACCTTC. Translating gives CSARDGTAYGYTF. J is TRBJ1-2 and V is TRBV20-1; 7 bases align to TRBD1. After removal of 0 bases from V and 4 bases from J, the junction contained 2 bases not matched to a gene. Germline CDR1 DFQATT, CDR2 SNEGSKA (reference sequence). The CDR3 is 13 residues long.

Only a few counts were recorded for this clonotype. A much larger clone lies one base from this, so it may be a read error. The gene calls are TRBV3-1 and TRBJ2-5; D possibly corresponds to TRBD2 (6 bases). In germline, CDR1 is LGHDT, CDR2 YNNKEL (reference sequence). The CDR3 loop spans 14 amino acids. The CDR3: CTSKPDSLGGTQYF. The DNA of the CDR3 is TGTACCAGCAAACCTGACTCACTCGGGGGGACCCAGTACTTC.

This clonotype was recorded a few times. V gene TRBV5-6 combines with J gene TRBJ1-1, with D maybe TRBD1 (6 bases). The germline V gene has CDR1 SGHDT and CDR2 YYEEEE. Trimming took off 1 base at V and 3 bases at J, with 16 bases between the two ends. The CDR3 is 16 amino acids. CDR3 region: CASSLKDRGGYTEAFF. The CDR3 nucleotides read TGTGCCAGCAGCTTGAAAGATAGGGGGGGGTACACTGAAGCTTTCTTT.

This clonotype has a count of ten or more. The rearrangement joins TRBV18 to TRBJ1-6, with D possibly matching TRBD1 (6 bases). CDR3 length: 16 amino acids. Germline V lookup: CDR1 KGHSH, CDR2 LQKENI. V was trimmed by 3 bases and J by 10 bases, leaving 19 bases between them. This chain's CDR3 is CASSPRGQLKASPLHF. DNA of the CDR3: TGTGCCAGCTCACCTCGCGGACAGCTAAAGGCCTCACCCCTCCACTTT.

At least ten counts were recorded for this clonotype. The chain combines TRBV7-2 with TRBJ2-1; the D gene is possibly TRBD2 (6 bases). CDR1 is SGHTA, CDR2 FQGNSA, per germline. The CDR3 contains 16 residues. V dropped 5 bases and J dropped 5 bases, with 19 bases sitting between them. The CDR3 region has the DNA TGTGCCAGCAGCCCTAGCGTACCAGCTAGGGACAATGAGCAGTTCTTC. It translates to CASSPSVPARDNEQFF.

This clonotype showed up just a few times. This sequence joins TRBV20-1 and TRBJ2-1; D remains unclear. Between the trimmed V and J ends, which lost 2 bases and 4 bases, there was a span of 21 bases. This CDR3 comprises 17 residues. From germline, CDR1 is DFQATT and CDR2 SNEGSKA (reference sequence). CDR3 DNA sequence: TGCAGTGCTAGAATGAAAGTATACGGAACGACTTACAATGAGCAGTTCTTC. It encodes CSARMKVYGTTYNEQFF.

This clonotype was recorded many times. The chain couples TRBV5-8 to TRBJ1-1, with D uncertain. Germline CDR1 is SGHTS and CDR2 is YDEGEE. The CDR3 contains 15 residues. V gave up 4 bases and J gave up 10 bases, with 23 bases separating them. The CDR3 loop reads CASSRDNQSGLGAFF. Here the CDR3 DNA reads TGTGCCAGCAGCCGAGACAATCAAAGCGGGCTGGGAGCTTTCTTT.

This rearrangement joins TRBV7-9 to TRBJ1-2; a weak D match, TRBD1 (5 bases). The V gene's germline CDR1 is SEHNR and CDR2 FQNEAQ (reference sequence). Trimming removed 1 base at V and 1 base at J, with 13 bases between. The CDR3 length is 16 residues. The CDR3 is CASSLGGSGNNYGYTF. CDR3 sequence (DNA): TGTGCCAGCAGCTTAGGGGGTTCAGGGAATAACTATGGCTACACCTTC.

The chain has TRBV12-3 or TRBV12-4 and TRBJ1-5; 7 nucleotides line up with TRBD1. The CDR3 has 15 residues. The junction had 11 bases not matched to a gene; V was cut back by 6 bases and J by 6 bases. CDR3 nucleotides: TGTGCCAGCAGGCTCGGGACAGTAAGTTCTCAGCCCCAGCATTTT. Protein sequence: CASRLGTVSSQPQHF.

This clonotype has a handful of counts. The chain carries TRBV19 and TRBJ1-5; weak D call: TRBD1 (5 bases). Germline CDR1 and CDR2: LNHDA and SQIVND (reference sequence). The CDR3 is 14 amino acids. Deletions cut 2 bases from V and 6 bases from J, with 11 bases between. CDR3 sequence: CASSIQGVSQPQHF. CDR3 sequence (DNA): TGTGCCAGTAGTATACAGGGTGTCTCTCAGCCCCAGCATTTT.

This clonotype was observed at least ten times. The chain carries TRBV9 and TRBJ1-2, with 7 bases matching TRBD1. V shed 0 bases, J shed 6 bases, and the junction held 8 bases outside the gene matches. This CDR3 comprises 15 residues. The germline V gene encodes CDR1 SGDLS and CDR2 YYNGEE. In DNA form, the CDR3 reads TGTGCCAGCAGCGTAGGTGCCAGGGGGGGTCATGGCTACACCTTC. Its protein is CASSVGARGGHGYTF. The whole variable domain, filled in from reference TRBV9 and TRBJ1-2, reads DSGVTQTPKHLITATGQRVTLRCSPRSGDLSVYWYQQSLDQGLQFLIQYYNGEERAKGNILERFSAQQFPDLHSELNLSSLELGDSALYFCASSVGARGGHGYTFGSGTRLTVV.

The table lists this clonotype with many counts. V and J are TRBV7-9 and TRBJ2-1, with D possibly matching TRBD2 (5 bases). Germline CDR1 and CDR2: SEHNR and FQNEAQ (reference sequence). Trimming shortened V by 5 bases and J by 9 bases, and 20 bases separated the two germline ends. The CDR3 has 15 residues. CDR3 region: CASSPSGRPWGEQFF. In DNA, the CDR3 is TGTGCCAGCAGCCCGAGCGGACGCCCTTGGGGTGAGCAGTTCTTC. The entire variable domain, with the rest obtained from reference TRBV7-9 and TRBJ2-1, is as follows: DTGVSQNPRHKITKRGQNVTFRCDPISEHNRLYWYRQTLGQGPEFLTYFQNEAQLEKSRLLSDRFSAERPKGSFSTLEIQRTEQGDSAMYLCASSPSGRPWGEQFFGPGTRLTVL.

This clonotype has ten or more counts. This rearrangement joins TRBV7-6 to TRBJ2-2; D is uncertain. The CDR3 loop spans 16 amino acids. Trimming removed 1 base at V and 2 bases at J, with 11 bases between. CDR1 SGHVS and CDR2 FNYEAQ come from the germline V gene. DNA for the CDR3: TGTGCCAGCAGCTTAGTCGGCACAGAAAACACCGGGGAGCTGTTTTTT. Translating it yields CASSLVGTENTGELFF.

This clonotype was recorded many times. V usage is TRBV19 and J usage is TRBJ2-7, with TRBD1 matching 7 bases. The CDR3 extends over 12 amino acids. Trimming at V came to 10 bases and at J to 0 bases, leaving 3 bases not matched to a gene. From germline, CDR1 is LNHDA and CDR2 SQIVND (reference sequence). The CDR3 loop is CATSGGSYEQYF. CDR3 sequence (DNA): TGTGCCACCTCAGGGGGCTCCTACGAGCAGTACTTC.

The table lists this clonotype with many counts. The V and J genes are TRBV15 and TRBJ2-2, with TRBD1 matching 10 bases. Trimming cost V 5 bases and J 7 bases; bases outside gene matches: 16. Germline V gene lookup returns CDR1 LNHNV and CDR2 YYDKDF (reference sequence). The CDR3 runs 18 residues. Written as DNA, the CDR3 is TGTGCCACCAGCGGAGGTTTTGGCCGGGACAGGGGCGTCGGGGAGCTGTTTTTT. Its translation: CATSGGFGRDRGVGELFF.

The V call is TRBV28, the J call TRBJ2-1, with 10 bases that match TRBD1. J lost 8 bases, V lost 1 base, and 5 bases had no gene match. CDR1 MDHEN and CDR2 SYDVKM come from the germline V gene. The CDR3 extends over 15 amino acids. This chain's CDR3 is CASSLSGTGVHEQFF. In DNA, the CDR3 is TGTGCCAGCAGTTTATCCGGGACAGGGGTTCATGAGCAGTTCTTC.

This clonotype was found many times. The gene calls are TRBV7-9 and TRBJ2-1, with no clear D. The CDR3 is made up of 13 amino acids. Looked up from germline, CDR1 is SEHNR and CDR2 is FQNEAQ (reference sequence). V dropped 0 bases and J dropped 9 bases, with 9 bases sitting between them. The CDR3 protein is CASSLARSSEQFF. The CDR3 bases are TGTGCCAGCAGCTTAGCGCGGAGCTCTGAGCAGTTCTTC. The variable domain in full, with the rest retrieved from reference TRBV7-9 and TRBJ2-1, is DTGVSQNPRHKITKRGQNVTFRCDPISEHNRLYWYRQTLGQGPEFLTYFQNEAQLEKSRLLSDRFSAERPKGSFSTLEIQRTEQGDSAMYLCASSLARSSEQFFGPGTRLTVL.

This clonotype was detected ten times or more. The chain is built from TRBV5-6 and TRBJ2-2, with TRBD1 matching over 9 bases. V lost 3 bases to trimming and J lost 3 bases; unmatched junction nucleotides: 3. Germline V gene sequence: CDR1 SGHDT, CDR2 YYEEEE. This CDR3 spans 15 amino acids. The CDR3: CASSSDRGYTGELFF. CDR3 DNA: TGTGCCAGCAGCTCGGACAGGGGTTACACCGGGGAGCTGTTTTTT.

V usage is TRBV6-4 and J usage is TRBJ2-5; 8 bases agree with TRBD2. Germline V gene lookup returns CDR1 MRHNA and CDR2 SNTAGT. The trim removed 5 bases at V and 5 bases at J, leaving 13 bases unmatched. The CDR3 is 16 residues long. The CDR3 region has the DNA TGTGCCAGCAGTAACCGGGGGGGGGCCTTTGATGAGACCCAGTACTTC. Residues: CASSNRGGAFDETQYF.

This clonotype appeared a few times. The chain couples TRBV29-1 to TRBJ2-5; D may be TRBD2 (7 bases). Germline CDR1 is SQVTM and CDR2 is ANQGSEA. The CDR3 totals 14 residues. V gave up 7 bases and J gave up 5 bases, with 20 bases separating them. CDR3 bases: TGCAGCGGCAGGGAAAGGGGGGGCGGGGAGACCCAGTACTTC. Protein: CSGRERGGGETQYF.

This clonotype has at least ten counts. The chain recombines TRBV20-1 with TRBJ2-7, with D maybe TRBD2 (5 bases). V gave up 0 bases and J gave up 4 bases, with 25 bases separating them. Germline CDR1 reads DFQATT; CDR2 reads SNEGSKA (reference sequence). The CDR3 is made up of 18 amino acids. The CDR3 bases are TGCAGTGCTAGAGATTCTCCCGAGGGCCCCAATGACACTTACGAGCAGTACTTC. Amino acid sequence: CSARDSPEGPNDTYEQYF.

V gene TRBV28 combines with J gene TRBJ2-2, with D perhaps being TRBD1 or TRBD2 (5 bases each). The CDR3 totals 16 residues. Germline CDR1 MDHEN, CDR2 SYDVKM. Trimming removed 10 bases at V and 4 bases at J, with 22 bases between. The CDR3: CAISTIPGPSTGELFF. CDR3 bases: TGTGCCATCAGCACAATCCCGGGGCCTAGCACCGGGGAGCTGTTTTTT.

This clonotype was detected a few times. The chain combines TRBV10-1 with TRBJ2-5; D is perhaps TRBD2 (6 bases). The germline CDR1 and CDR2 sequences are WNHNN and SYGVQD (reference sequence). CDR3 size: 14 residues. The V end lost 4 bases, the J end lost 1 base, and 10 bases lay between the germline ends. The CDR3 loop is CASSAGGTQETQYF. The CDR3 nucleotides read TGCGCCAGCAGTGCCGGGGGTACCCAAGAGACCCAGTACTTC.

This clonotype occurred many times. The rearrangement links TRBV10-3 to TRBJ1-1; TRBD1 aligns across 7 bases. The CDR3 runs to 13 residues. The trim removed 5 bases at V and 1 base at J, leaving 1 base unmatched. The germline CDR1 and CDR2 sequences are ENHRY and SYGVKD. This CDR3 reads CAISRDRNTEAFF. In nucleotides, the CDR3 is TGTGCCATCAGTCGGGACAGGAACACTGAAGCTTTCTTT.

CDR3 sequence: CASSRRDRYEQYF. The CDR3 DNA reads TGTGCCAGCAGCCGCCGGGACAGATACGAGCAGTACTTC. This chain joins TRBV4-2 and TRBJ2-7; 7 nucleotides line up with TRBD1. Germline V gene data show CDR1 as LGHNA and CDR2 as YNFKEQ. Trimming at V came to 4 bases and at J to 4 bases, leaving 4 bases not matched to a gene. This CDR3 contains 13 residues.

This clonotype has only a few counts. The chain carries TRBV29-1 and TRBJ1-3; TRBD1 aligns across 8 bases. Germline values: CDR1 SQVTM, CDR2 ANQGSEA. Unmatched junction bases numbered 2, after V lost 4 bases and J lost 0 bases. This CDR3 region has 14 residues. The CDR3 DNA reads as TGCAGCGTTGGACAGGGGAGCTCTGGAAACACCATATATTTT. This translates into CSVGQGSSGNTIYF.

This clonotype was seen many times. The V and J genes are TRBV28 and TRBJ1-5, with D possibly matching TRBD1 (6 bases). V shed 4 bases and J shed 4 bases, with 17 bases lying between them. The length of the CDR3 is 16 residues. Germline loops: CDR1 MDHEN, CDR2 SYDVKM. The CDR3, as DNA: TGTGCCAGCAGTTACCAACAGGGTTTGGGTAATCAGCCCCAGCATTTT. Residues: CASSYQQGLGNQPQHF.

This clonotype was counted many times. V usage is TRBV29-1 and J usage is TRBJ1-1, with TRBD1 as a possible D gene (5 bases). CDR1 is SQVTM and CDR2 is ANQGSEA in the germline V gene. Trimming removed 6 bases from V and 1 base from J, with 15 bases in between. CDR3 length equals 14 residues. The CDR3 DNA sequence: TGCAGCGTCCGCAGGGTAGGGGAGAACACTGAAGCTTTCTTT. It specifies CSVRRVGENTEAFF.